This entry features one TCR beta chain sequence. As yet, its antigen is unknown. A read error may produce the germline difference seen at one junction end. These data are taken from a study of T-cell memory formation after mild COVID-19. The CDR3 has 17 residues. Germline V gives CDR1 SGDLS, CDR2 YYNGEE. Points from the study as a whole: Memory sampled before infection contained some responding clones, suggesting cross-reactive memory joined. While clones contracting from day 15 to 85 were balanced between CD4 and CD8, later expanders leaned CD4+. Clones which contracted sat mainly in CM and EM if CD4+, and in EMRA if CD8+.

A single record per CDR3 protein comes from TCRdb applying MiXCR to the 5' RACE reads. Among roughly 150,000 distinct CDR3 sequences listed, about 14% were seen once. The sequence derives from an adult woman who had mild COVID-19 (a few samples of this study predate the infection). Cell type and time point are not known. Source material: PBMCs or a T cell subset sorted from them (not recorded which). This chain uses TRBV9 with TRBJ2-2; D possibly corresponds to TRBD2 (6 bases). The CDR3 sequence is CASSGPSGGAETGELIF. The CDR3 nucleotides read TGTGCCAGCAGCGGTCCTTCAGGAGGGGCCGAGACCGGGGAGCTGATTTTT.